This TCR beta chain came from a study of spatial heterogeneity in lung cancer. Study as a whole: Detection of beta-chain sequences consistently exceeded that of alpha-chain sequences. Study-wide findings and caveats: Compared with follow-up, resection was when ubiquitous expanded tumor TCRs appeared in blood more.

Notes on this clonotype: What it binds is unknown.

V was clipped by 5 bases and J by 1 base, with 11 bases between them. Per the germline V gene, CDR1 is SGHVS and CDR2 is FNYEAQ. The CDR3 runs to 14 residues. Unique molecular identifiers, one per molecule, were present on every TCR cDNA molecule. TCRdb used MiXCR to reprocess the 5' RACE reads, holding one entry per CDR3 protein. The repertoire holds around 63,000 distinct CDR3 sequences, with less than 10% as singletons. Stated time point: sample taken at primary tumor resection. Researchers sequenced whole RNA taken from tumor, nontumor lung or frozen PBMC without sorting. Samples came from 60 to 75 TRACERx patients with untreated early-stage lung cancer.

The chain joins TRBV7-6 to TRBJ1-1; the D is unclear. The TCR originated in a female donor with early-stage non-small cell lung cancer. Sequenced here: PBMCs, sampled at surgery. For the CDR3, the DNA is TGTGCCAGCAGCCTGGGGAGATCGAACACTGAAGCTTTCTTT. It is translated as CASSLGRSNTEAFF.